The subject of this entry is one T cell receptor beta chain. Its antigen is unidentified. This sample was included in a study of shared clonotypes between healthy human individuals. Study information: CD4 naive cells filled three plates per donor, CD4 memory three, CD8 naive two and CD8 memory one.

Sequencing used immunoSEQ multiplex PCR; TCRdb keeps in-frame clones, though not all of them. Among around 650,000 clones listed, approximately 96% were seen once. J gave up 6 bases and V 11 bases, and 7 bases lay outside the gene matches. The germline V gene has CDR1 MNHNS and CDR2 SASEGT. The CDR3 is 12 residues long. Study conclusions and caveats: Four donors shared around 5.1% of their naive CD4 clonotypes.

Naivety among CD8 cells was defined by CD45RO negativity and positive CCR7 selection, thereby excluding terminally differentiated effector memory CD45RA+ cells. The receptor's source is a woman aged 25 to 45 in good health. The chain carries TRBV6-1 and TRBJ2-1; 7 bases agree with TRBD1. Sample: naive CD8+ T cells sorted from blood. CDR3 nucleotide sequence: TGTGCCGTCACCGGGACAGTCAATGAGCAGTTCTTC. Protein: CAVTGTVNEQFF.